This T cell receptor beta chain was observed in a study of control samples from healthy donors and cancer patients. From germline, CDR1 is MNHNS and CDR2 SASEGT. Trimming left V 3 bases short and J 5 bases short, with 19 bases between. The CDR3 spans 16 residues. Data came from immunoSEQ multiplex PCR; TCRdb stores just in-frame clones and leaves some out. Among 30,000 to 40,000 clones listed, around four fifths were seen once. This clonotype was obtained from a woman in her fifties or sixties with lung cancer. The specimen was PBMCs. This chain connects TRBV6-1 to TRBJ2-5; D is unresolved. The CDR3 is CASSEAVHAIGETQYF. The CDR3 DNA sequence: TGTGCCAGCAGTGAGGCTGTTCACGCAATAGGGGAGACCCAGTACTTC.